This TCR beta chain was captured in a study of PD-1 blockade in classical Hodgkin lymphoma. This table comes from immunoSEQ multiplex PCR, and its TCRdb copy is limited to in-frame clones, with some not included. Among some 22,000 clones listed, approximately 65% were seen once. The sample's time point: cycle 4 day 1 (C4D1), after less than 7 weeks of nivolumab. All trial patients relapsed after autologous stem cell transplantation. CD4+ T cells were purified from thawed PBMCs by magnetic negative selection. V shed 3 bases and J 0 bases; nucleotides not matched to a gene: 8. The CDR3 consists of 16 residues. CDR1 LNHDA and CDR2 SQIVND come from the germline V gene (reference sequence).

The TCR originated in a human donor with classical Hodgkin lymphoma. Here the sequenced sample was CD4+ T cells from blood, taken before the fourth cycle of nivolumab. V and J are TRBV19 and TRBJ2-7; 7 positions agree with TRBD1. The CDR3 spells CASSIGGQDSSYEQYF. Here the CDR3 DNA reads TGTGCCAGTAGTATCGGAGGACAGGATAGCTCCTACGAGCAGTACTTC.